Listed below are T cell receptor beta chains from one sample, sequenced in a study of blood T cell repertoires in COVID-19. TCRdb's table, derived via immunoSEQ multiplex PCR, lists solely in-frame clones and lacks some. The sample has 150,000 to 200,000 clones; approximately 79% are singletons. The sequenced sample was peripheral blood. These receptors were obtained from a woman over 75 with acute or convalescent COVID-19. CDR3s include the opening cysteine and the closing phenylalanine or tryptophan. The D gene is left open where the match is weak. Only some rows state a clone size, as once, few, many or a class for expanded clones.

d_gene	v_gene	j_gene	abundance	CDR3nt	CDR3aa
TRBD1	TRBV2	TRBJ1-2	once	TGTGCCAGCACCCAAGAGGGGGCTTATGGCTACACCTTC	CASTQEGAYGYTF
-	TRBV12-5	TRBJ2-2	-	TGTGCTAGTGGCCGGACCGGGACAGAAAAGCCGGGACTGAGGAACACCGGGGAGCTGTTTTTT	CASGRTGTEKPGLRNTGELFF
TRBD1	TRBV3-1/TRBV3-2	TRBJ1-5	-	TGTGCCAGCAGCCAAGATTTTGGGACAGAGATGGGGCAGCCCCAGCATTTT	CASSQDFGTEMGQPQHF
-	TRBV4-3	TRBJ2-5	-	TGCGCCAGCAGCCAAGATCGAGGGGAGACCCAGTACTTC	CASSQDRGETQYF
-	TRBV28	TRBJ2-5	-	TGTGCCAGCAGTTACCCCAGAGAGACCCAGTACTTC	CASSYPRETQYF
-	TRBV7-6	TRBJ2-2	once	TGTGCCAGCAGCCCTTTTGGTAGGCCCCGCGAGGGCGGGGAGCTGTTTTTT	CASSPFGRPREGGELFF
-	TRBV6-2/TRBV6-3	TRBJ2-7	-	TGTGCCAGCAGTCTTACGCCGGGGGGCGGATACGAGCAGTACTTC	CASSLTPGGGYEQYF
TRBD1	TRBV10-3	TRBJ1-6	-	TGTGCCATCAGGGGACAGGGCGGACGTTCACCCCTCCACTTT	CAIRGQGGRSPLHF
-	TRBV7-9	TRBJ2-1	few	TGTGCCAGCAGCTTAGGAGAGGGGGTTGGCTACAATGAGCAGTTCTTC	CASSLGEGVGYNEQFF
TRBD1	TRBV28	TRBJ1-2	-	TGTGCCAGCAGTTTCCGGACAGGCGATCACTATGGCTACACCTTC	CASSFRTGDHYGYTF
TRBD1	TRBV19	TRBJ1-4	-	TGTGCCTGCTCGGGACAGCATGAAAAACTGTTTTTT	CACSGQHEKLFF
TRBD2	TRBV24-1	TRBJ2-1	-	TGTGCCACCAGGGATTCCGCGGGAGAGAGCTACAATGAGCAGTTCTTC	CATRDSAGESYNEQFF
TRBD1	TRBV10-1	TRBJ2-3	-	TGCGCCAGCAGGGCCGGGGACAGGGCCCACACAGATACGCAGTATTTT	CASRAGDRAHTDTQYF
TRBD1	TRBV6-5	TRBJ2-2	once	TGTGCCAGCACACAGGGGGCTGCCGCCGGGGAGCTGTTTTTT	CASTQGAAAGELFF
-	TRBV27	TRBJ2-1	-	TGTGCCAGCATCAGTTATCCGGGTGGGCAGTTCTTC	CASISYPGGQFF
TRBD1	TRBV27	TRBJ2-3	once	TGTGCCAGCACCACTTGGACAGGGGGAAGGGCAGATACGCAGTATTTT	CASTTWTGGRADTQYF
TRBD1	TRBV19	TRBJ2-2	-	TGTGCCAGTAGTATCTGGACAGGGGGCCACGGGGAGCTGTTTTTT	CASSIWTGGHGELFF
TRBD1	TRBV28	TRBJ1-1	-	TGTGCCAGCTCAACATACAGGGGAATGGAAGCTTTCTTT	CASSTYRGMEAFF
TRBD2	TRBV5-4	TRBJ2-7	-	TGTGCCAGCAGCCCGACTAGCGGGACCTCCTACGAGCAGTACTTC	CASSPTSGTSYEQYF
-	TRBV12-1	TRBJ1-5	-	TGTGCCAGCAACTCCCCCGCGGGGCAACTAAGCAATCAGCCCCAGCATTTT	CASNSPAGQLSNQPQHF
TRBD2	TRBV5-1	TRBJ2-3	-	TGCGCCAGCAGCTCCCATACGGGACTAGCGGGAGTTGGAGATACGCAGTATTTT	CASSSHTGLAGVGDTQYF
TRBD2	TRBV7-9	TRBJ2-5	few	TGTGCCAGCAGCTTAGTAGGGACTAGCGAAGAGACCCAGTACTTC	CASSLVGTSEETQYF
TRBD1	TRBV2	TRBJ2-7	-	TGTGCCAGCATAGGCTCCGTTGGGGGACAGCTACACTTC	CASIGSVGGQLHF
TRBD2	TRBV7-2	TRBJ2-2	-	TGTGCCAGCAGCTCCCAGGCGATAGGACTAGCGGGCGGGGAGCTGTTTTTT	CASSSQAIGLAGGELFF
-	TRBV6-1	TRBJ2-3	-	TGTGCCAGCAGTGACCCCCTCACAGATACGCAGTATTTT	CASSDPLTDTQYF
-	TRBV20-1	TRBJ1-2	few	TGCAGTGTGGCGGAGGGCTATGGCTACACCTTC	CSVAEGYGYTF
-	TRBV6-6	TRBJ2-2	-	TGTGCCAGCAGTCTACTCCCGGTGGACGGGAGTGGCGCCGGGGAGCTGTTTTTT	CASSLLPVDGSGAGELFF
TRBD2	TRBV4-2	TRBJ2-7	once	TGTGCCAGCAGCCAAACCCCCGGCGGGAGGGCCCGTCTAAGCTCCTACGAGCAGTACTTC	CASSQTPGGRARLSSYEQYF
TRBD2	TRBV4-2	TRBJ2-7	-	TGTGCCAGCAGCCAAGATGCAGAGCGGGAGTCGCGCGAGCAGTACTTC	CASSQDAERESREQYF
TRBD2	TRBV6-2/TRBV6-3	TRBJ2-7	once	TGTGCCAGCAGTGGTTTGGGAGGGAGTGAGCAGTACTTC	CASSGLGGSEQYF
-	TRBV5-4	TRBJ1-5	-	TGTGCCAGCAGCAGGGACATCAATCAGCCCCAGCATTTT	CASSRDINQPQHF
TRBD2	TRBV7-3	TRBJ2-1	-	TGTGCCAGCAGACCAGCGGGAGGGCCAGGGGCCTACAATGAGCAGTTCTTC	CASRPAGGPGAYNEQFF
-	TRBV4-1	TRBJ2-1	-	TGCGCCAGCAGCCAAGATGGCGGGTTTACCTACAATGAGCAGTTCTTC	CASSQDGGFTYNEQFF